This TCR beta chain was profiled in a study of cytomegalovirus exposure and HLA in healthy donors. The PCR made use of 60 Vbeta and 13 Jbeta primers. Data came from immunoSEQ multiplex PCR; TCRdb stores just in-frame clones and leaves some out. The table lists about 150,000 clones, about three fifths of them singletons. Input material: PBMCs. The clonotype comes from a woman younger than 45 in good health and CMV-seropositive.

The CDR3 spells CASSDRDREETQYF. The CDR3 DNA follows: TGTGCCAGCAGTGACCGGGACAGGGAAGAGACCCAGTACTTC. The rearrangement joins TRBV6-5 to TRBJ2-5; TRBD1 agrees at 9 bases. J lost 3 bases, V lost 5 bases, and 4 bases had no gene match. The germline gives CDR1 MNHEY, CDR2 SVGAGI. CDR3 length equals 14 residues.